These 21 T cell receptor beta chains share one sample of origin, sequenced in a study of shared clonotypes between healthy human individuals. Clones were sequenced by immunoSEQ multiplex PCR, and TCRdb holds only the in-frame ones, with some missing. The data show approximately 940,000 clones, more than 75% seen once. Sequenced sample: memory CD4+ T cells sorted from blood. Subset defined: CD45RA-negative fraction. These receptors were taken from a man younger than 35 in good health.

In this sample, this clone turned up once. CDR3 loop: CASSPTGTGANVLTF. Here the CDR3 DNA reads TGTGCCAGCAGCCCGACAGGAACTGGGGCCAACGTCCTGACTTTC. The chain couples TRBV6-6 to TRBJ2-6, with D tentatively TRBD1 (6 bases). Germline V gene sequence: CDR1 MNHNY, CDR2 SVGAGI (reference sequence). V was shortened by 6 bases and J by 2 bases, with 11 bases between the two germline ends. The CDR3 extends over 15 amino acids.

This clone was seen more than once but under ten times. V and J are TRBV7-2 and TRBJ1-6; D unclear. The germline CDR1 and CDR2 sequences are SGHTA and FQGNSA. The CDR3 covers 13 residues. The V end lost 7 bases, the J end lost 6 bases, and 10 bases lay between the germline ends. CDR3: CASTPQRNSPLHF. The CDR3 DNA reads as TGTGCCAGCACCCCACAGCGTAATTCACCCCTCCACTTT.

This chain joins TRBV6-9 and TRBJ1-2, with a possible D match to TRBD1 (6 bases). The CDR3 totals 13 residues. Germline values: CDR1 MNHGY, CDR2 SVAAGI. V was shortened by 6 bases and J by 8 bases, with 16 bases between the two germline ends. CDR3 nucleotides: TGTGCCAGCAGACCGACAGGTCCTAGGGGCTACACCTTC. Its translation is CASRPTGPRGYTF.

The CDR3 region has the DNA TGTGCCACTTGTGGGGCAGGGCTCGACAATGAGCAGTTCTTC. Its protein is CATCGAGLDNEQFF. The chain is built from TRBV27 and TRBJ2-1, with D maybe TRBD1 (5 bases). CDR3 length: 14 residues. CDR1 and CDR2 from the germline V gene are MNHEY and SMNVEV (reference sequence). The ends were cut back, 10 bases at V and 5 bases at J, with 18 bases in the middle.

The chain has TRBV10-3 and TRBJ1-2, with 7 bases matching TRBD1. The CDR3 runs to 13 residues. V trimming: 11 bases; J trimming: 6 bases; junction bases outside the gene matches: 12. The germline gives CDR1 ENHRY, CDR2 SYGVKD. The CDR3 is CALSQGERDGYTF. CDR3 bases: TGTGCCCTAAGCCAGGGGGAGAGGGATGGCTACACCTTC.

The CDR3: CAISELLAGAGELFF. The DNA for the CDR3 is TGTGCCATCAGTGAGTTACTAGCGGGAGCCGGGGAGCTGTTTTTT. The J gene is TRBJ2-2, the V gene TRBV10-3; 11 nucleotides line up with TRBD2. This CDR3 is built from 15 residues. Trimming at V came to 1 base and at J to 6 bases, leaving 1 base not matched to a gene. Germline V gene data show CDR1 as ENHRY and CDR2 as SYGVKD.

The chain carries TRBV5-1 and TRBJ2-7; no definite D call. Per the germline V gene, CDR1 is SGHRS and CDR2 is YFSETQ. V was clipped by 6 bases and J by 1 base, with 23 bases between them. This CDR3 is 17 amino acids long. CDR3 DNA: TGCGCCAGCAAGGTGTTTTCAGGACCACTCCTTTCCTACGAGCAGTACTTC. Its protein is CASKVFSGPLLSYEQYF.

The rearrangement joins TRBV4-1 to TRBJ2-2; 7 bases agree with TRBD1. CDR3 length: 14 amino acids. Germline lookup yields CDR1 MGHRA and CDR2 YSYEKL. V trimming: 3 bases; J trimming: 6 bases; junction bases outside the gene matches: 4. The CDR3 here is CASSHRGHSGELFF. The CDR3 DNA reads as TGCGCCAGCAGCCATAGGGGGCATTCCGGGGAGCTGTTTTTT.

The chain is built from TRBV11-2 and TRBJ1-3; D is unresolved. The CDR3 consists of 15 residues. Germline-derived CDR1 and CDR2 are SGHAT and FQNNGV. Trimming took off 4 bases at V and 0 bases at J, with 10 bases between the two ends. The CDR3 bases are TGTGCCAGCAGCTCGGGGATCAGCTCTGGAAACACCATATATTTT. It is translated as CASSSGISSGNTIYF.

This sequence joins TRBV5-6 and TRBJ1-2; D uncertain. Germline lookup yields CDR1 SGHDT and CDR2 YYEEEE. V lost 4 bases and J 4 bases, leaving 17 bases between the germline ends. The CDR3 runs 15 residues. The CDR3 here is CASSPLGRALYGYTF. Here the CDR3 DNA reads TGTGCCAGCAGCCCCTTAGGTAGGGCACTCTATGGCTACACCTTC.

The rearrangement joins TRBV6-1 to TRBJ2-3; the D gene could be TRBD1 or TRBD2 (7 bases each). The CDR3 runs to 14 residues. V dropped 4 bases and J dropped 5 bases, with 13 bases sitting between them. CDR1 and CDR2 from the germline V gene are MNHNS and SASEGT. CDR3 protein: CASSVAGGGDTQYF. The CDR3 DNA is TGTGCCAGCAGTGTAGCAGGGGGGGGAGATACGCAGTATTTT.

The chain joins TRBV7-3 to TRBJ2-1; D is uncertain. The CDR3 sequence is 16 residues long. V lost 3 bases and J lost 0, with 12 bases in between. Germline assignment: CDR1 SGHTA and CDR2 FQGTGA. CDR3 nucleotide sequence: TGTGCCAGCAGCTTCTCGCAGGCCAGCTCCTACAATGAGCAGTTCTTC. Encoded protein: CASSFSQASSYNEQFF.

Comment on this clone: Different DNA sequences within this sample yield the same CDR3. The chain carries TRBV7-9 and TRBJ2-7; the D gene could be TRBD1 or TRBD2 (5 bases each). Trimming shortened V by 0 bases and J by 6 bases, and 9 bases separated the two germline ends. The CDR3 sequence is 13 residues long. From germline, CDR1 is SEHNR and CDR2 FQNEAQ (reference sequence). The CDR3 protein is CASSLAGTSEQYF. Here the CDR3 DNA reads TGTGCCAGCAGCTTAGCGGGGACCAGCGAGCAGTACTTC.

The V and J genes are TRBV6-6 and TRBJ2-2; perhaps TRBD1 as D (6 bases). The V and J ends lost 6 bases and 6 bases respectively, with 17 bases between them. The germline V gene encodes CDR1 MNHNY and CDR2 SVGAGI (reference sequence). CDR3 length equals 15 residues. Written as DNA, the CDR3 is TGTGCCAGCAGCCAAACAGGGCAACTTGCCGGGGAGCTGTTTTTT. This gives the protein CASSQTGQLAGELFF.

The chain is built from TRBV19 and TRBJ1-1, with D hard to call. With 5 bases removed from V and 2 bases from J, the gap between germline ends came to 9 bases. CDR3 length: 13 residues. Germline V gives CDR1 LNHDA, CDR2 SQIVND (reference sequence). CDR3 sequence: CASSGQVNTEAFF. The CDR3 DNA follows: TGTGCCAGTAGTGGGCAGGTCAACACTGAAGCTTTCTTT.

This clone was counted between two and nine times. V gene TRBV29-1 combines with J gene TRBJ1-1; D unclear. The CDR3 length is 12 residues. Germline CDR1 and CDR2: SQVTM and ANQGSEA. V lost 6 bases and J 1 base, leaving 9 bases between the germline ends. CDR3 bases: TGCAGCGTGTTGCGACAGAACACTGAAGCTTTCTTT. Its translation is CSVLRQNTEAFF.

This chain connects TRBV6-6 to TRBJ2-4; 9 nucleotides line up with TRBD1. This CDR3 spans 14 amino acids. Unmatched junction bases numbered 5, after V lost 5 bases and J lost 6 bases. Looked up from germline, CDR1 is MNHNY and CDR2 is SVGAGI (reference sequence). For the CDR3, the DNA is TGTGCCAGCAGTAGAGAGGGACAGGGAAACATTCAGTACTTC. This translates into CASSREGQGNIQYF.

The rearrangement uses TRBV7-9 and TRBJ2-7; 8 positions match TRBD1. Trimming at V came to 1 base and at J to 6 bases, leaving 8 bases not matched to a gene. The germline V gene has CDR1 SEHNR and CDR2 FQNEAQ (reference sequence). The CDR3 runs 15 residues. In nucleotides, the CDR3 is TGTGCCAGCAGCTTAGAAACCGGGACAGGTTCCGAGCAGTACTTC. This translates into CASSLETGTGSEQYF. The full variable domain, in which reference TRBV7-9 and TRBJ2-7 provide the parts outside the CDR3, is DTGVSQNPRHKITKRGQNVTFRCDPISEHNRLYWYRQTLGQGPEFLTYFQNEAQLEKSRLLSDRFSAERPKGSFSTLEIQRTEQGDSAMYLCASSLETGTGSEQYFGPGTRLTVT.

The chain joins TRBV30 to TRBJ2-7; D possibly corresponds to TRBD1 (5 bases). Germline CDR1 and CDR2: GTSNPN and SVGIG (reference sequence). This CDR3 has 13 residues. Deletions cut 3 bases from V and 9 bases from J, with 18 bases between. The CDR3 loop reads CAWRLSQGGWQYF. CDR3 in DNA: TGTGCCTGGAGGCTCTCGCAGGGCGGATGGCAGTACTTC.

The rearrangement links TRBV6-6 to TRBJ2-7; D gene unclear. The ends were cut back, 1 base at V and 7 bases at J, with 11 bases in the middle. Per the germline V gene, CDR1 is MNHNY and CDR2 is SVGAGI (reference sequence). The CDR3 consists of 13 residues. The CDR3 here is CASSYYKNGEQYF. The CDR3 DNA reads as TGTGCCAGCAGTTACTACAAGAATGGTGAGCAGTACTTC.

The V gene is TRBV19, the J gene TRBJ1-1, with D uncertain. Trimming pared 8 bases from V and 1 base from J, leaving 14 bases between. This CDR3 region has 14 residues. CDR1 and CDR2 from the germline V gene are LNHDA and SQIVND (reference sequence). The CDR3, as DNA: TGTGCCAGTGTTACCCGACGCGCGAACACTGAAGCTTTCTTT. Its translation is CASVTRRANTEAFF.